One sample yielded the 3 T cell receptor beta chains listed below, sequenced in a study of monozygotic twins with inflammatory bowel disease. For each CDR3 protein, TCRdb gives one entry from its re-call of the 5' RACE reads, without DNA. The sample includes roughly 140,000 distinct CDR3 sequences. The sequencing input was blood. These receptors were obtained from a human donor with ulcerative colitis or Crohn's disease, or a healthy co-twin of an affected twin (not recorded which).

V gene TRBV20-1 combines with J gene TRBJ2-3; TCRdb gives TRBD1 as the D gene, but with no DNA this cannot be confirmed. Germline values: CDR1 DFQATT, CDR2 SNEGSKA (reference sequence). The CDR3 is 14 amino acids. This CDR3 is CSARRDPQTDTQYF.

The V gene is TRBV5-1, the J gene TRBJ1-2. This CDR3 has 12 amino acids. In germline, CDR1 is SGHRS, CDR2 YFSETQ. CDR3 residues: CASSLDRPPDTF.

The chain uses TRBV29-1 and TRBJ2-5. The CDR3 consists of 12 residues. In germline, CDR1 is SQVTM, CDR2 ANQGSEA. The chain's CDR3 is CSVVTPEETQYF.